Following are 12 T cell receptor beta chains from one sample sequenced in a study of shared clonotypes between healthy human individuals. The assay was immunoSEQ multiplex PCR, and TCRdb's table has in-frame clones only and misses some. In the table there are roughly 2,300,000 clones, 92% of which are singletons. The sample taken for sequencing was naive CD4+ T cells from PBMCs. The subset is: CD45RA+ positively selected. The receptors stem from a young man in good health. Some clones in this sample may be carry-over from other donors' samples.

This clone was found a few times. J is TRBJ1-2 and V is TRBV28; no reliable D call. CDR3 length: 13 residues. The ends were cut back, 5 bases at V and 6 bases at J, with 13 bases in the middle. Germline V CDR1 and CDR2: MDHEN, SYDVKM. This chain's CDR3 is CASSLTPNDGYTF. For the CDR3, the DNA is TGTGCCAGCAGTCTTACACCAAACGATGGCTACACCTTC.

J is TRBJ2-3 and V is TRBV5-1, with D uncertain. V was cut by 4 bases and J by 11 bases, with 17 bases left in between. This CDR3 spans 13 amino acids. Germline CDR1 reads SGHRS; CDR2 reads YFSETQ. The CDR3 sequence: CASSATYFSGQYF. The DNA of the CDR3 is TGCGCCAGCAGCGCCACGTACTTCTCCGGGCAGTATTTT.

With regard to this clone: Other DNA sequences from this sample encode an identical CDR3 as well. The V call is TRBV5-4, the J call TRBJ2-5; D might be TRBD1 or TRBD2, each matching 5 bases. The CDR3 is 14 residues long. The V gene lost 0 bases and the J gene lost 4 bases, with 10 bases spanning the gap. Germline V gene data show CDR1 as SGHNT and CDR2 as YYREEE (reference sequence). The DNA of the CDR3 is TGTGCCAGCAGCTTGGCCGGGGCCCCAGAGACCCAGTACTTC. This gives the protein CASSLAGAPETQYF.

V usage is TRBV20-1 and J usage is TRBJ2-3; D not certain. The CDR3 loop spans 10 amino acids. V lost 6 bases, J lost 8 bases, and 9 bases lay in between. Germline CDR1 reads DFQATT; CDR2 reads SNEGSKA (reference sequence). The CDR3 sequence is CSASPSTQYF. The CDR3 bases are TGCAGTGCGTCCCCCTCTACGCAGTATTTT.

The chain employs TRBV9 and TRBJ2-3; unclear D gene. CDR3 length: 13 residues. Trimming pared 0 bases from V and 8 bases from J, leaving 10 bases between. Per germline, CDR1 SGDLS and CDR2 YYNGEE. The CDR3 sequence: CASSVDWTGTQYF. The CDR3 coding sequence is TGTGCCAGCAGCGTAGACTGGACGGGTACGCAGTATTTT.

The gene calls are TRBV12-5 and TRBJ2-1; 11 bases line up with TRBD2. With V trimmed by 5 bases and J by 9 bases, 6 bases remained unmatched. This CDR3 comprises 14 residues. In germline, CDR1 is LGHNT, CDR2 FRNRAP. CDR3 sequence reads: CASGPSGTSGEQFF. The CDR3 coding sequence is TGTGCTAGTGGTCCTTCCGGGACTAGCGGTGAGCAGTTCTTC.

The chain couples TRBV7-3 to TRBJ2-5, with D hard to call. Germline CDR1 reads SGHTA; CDR2 reads FQGTGA. The CDR3 loop spans 13 amino acids. Deletions cut 5 bases from V and 4 bases from J, with 11 bases between. The DNA of the CDR3 is TGTGCCAGCAGCCGTTCGTCGGGAGAGACCCAGTACTTC. Its translation is CASSRSSGETQYF.

The count of this clone is one. This sequence joins TRBV25-1 and TRBJ2-3; D is uncertain. CDR3 size: 14 residues. Trimming took 2 bases from V and 9 from J, leaving 15 bases between them. The germline gives CDR1 MGHDK, CDR2 SYGVNS. The CDR3 DNA is TGTGCCAGCAGTGAACCATACAGTCAAGGGACGCAGTATTTT. Amino acids: CASSEPYSQGTQYF. The whole variable domain, remainder taken from reference TRBV25-1 and TRBJ2-3, is EADIYQTPRYLVIGTGKKITLECSQTMGHDKMYWYQQDPGMELHLIHYSYGVNSTEKGDLSSESTVSRIRTEHFPLTLESARPSHTSQYLCASSEPYSQGTQYFGPGTRLTVL.

The chain is built from TRBV5-1 and TRBJ1-2; D might be TRBD1 (5 bases). Germline assignment: CDR1 SGHRS and CDR2 YFSETQ. Deletions cut 4 bases from V and 7 bases from J, with 17 bases between. The CDR3 is made up of 14 amino acids. CDR3 nucleotides: TGCGCCAGCAGCCTTGAGGCGGGGAGGGGTGGCTACACCTTC. Protein product: CASSLEAGRGGYTF.

This chain connects TRBV4-3 to TRBJ2-2; possibly TRBD1 or TRBD2 for D (5 bases each). The CDR3 has 15 amino acids. The germline CDR1 and CDR2 sequences are LGHNA and YSLEER. V lost 0 bases, J lost 5 bases, and 10 bases lay in between. The CDR3 reads CASSQDRRETGELFF. The CDR3, as DNA: TGCGCCAGCAGCCAAGATCGCAGGGAGACCGGGGAGCTGTTTTTT.

The genes are TRBV28 and TRBJ1-1; D is perhaps TRBD1 (5 bases). V gave up 6 bases and J gave up 11 bases, with 13 bases separating them. The CDR3 consists of 11 residues. CDR1 and CDR2 from the germline V gene are MDHEN and SYDVKM. The CDR3 protein is CASRRGVDAFF. CDR3 bases: TGTGCCAGCAGGCGGGGGGTCGACGCTTTCTTT.

This rearrangement joins TRBV19 to TRBJ1-2; the D gene is possibly TRBD1 (5 bases). Deletions cut 7 bases from V and 3 bases from J, with 24 bases between. The CDR3 runs to 17 residues. Germline V gene lookup returns CDR1 LNHDA and CDR2 SQIVND (reference sequence). The CDR3 spells CASTQRAEGWFDYGYTF. The CDR3 DNA sequence: TGTGCCAGTACCCAACGAGCCGAGGGGTGGTTTGACTATGGCTACACCTTC.